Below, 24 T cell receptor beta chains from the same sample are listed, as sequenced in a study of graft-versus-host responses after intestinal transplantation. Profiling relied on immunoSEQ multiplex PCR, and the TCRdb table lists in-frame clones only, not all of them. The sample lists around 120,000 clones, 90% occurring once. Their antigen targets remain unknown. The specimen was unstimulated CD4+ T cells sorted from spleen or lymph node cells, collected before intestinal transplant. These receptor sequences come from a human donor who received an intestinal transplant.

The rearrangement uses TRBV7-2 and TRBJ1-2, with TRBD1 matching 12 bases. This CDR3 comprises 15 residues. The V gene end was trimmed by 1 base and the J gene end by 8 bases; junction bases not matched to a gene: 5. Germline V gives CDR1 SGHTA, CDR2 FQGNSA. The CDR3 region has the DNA TGTGCCAGCAGCTTAGTGGGACAGGGGGCGGGAGGCTACACCTTC. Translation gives CASSLVGQGAGGYTF. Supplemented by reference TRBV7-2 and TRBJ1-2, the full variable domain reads GAGVSQSPSNKVTEKGKDVELRCDPISGHTALYWYRQSLGQGLEFLIYFQGNSAPDKSGLPSDRFSAERTGGSVSTLTIQRTQQEDSAVYLCASSLVGQGAGGYTFGSGTRLTVV.

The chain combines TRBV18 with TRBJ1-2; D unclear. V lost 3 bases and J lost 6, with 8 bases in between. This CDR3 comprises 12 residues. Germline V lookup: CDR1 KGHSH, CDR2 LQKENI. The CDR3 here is CASSPAGDGYTF. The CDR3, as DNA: TGTGCCAGCTCACCCGCGGGAGATGGCTACACCTTC.

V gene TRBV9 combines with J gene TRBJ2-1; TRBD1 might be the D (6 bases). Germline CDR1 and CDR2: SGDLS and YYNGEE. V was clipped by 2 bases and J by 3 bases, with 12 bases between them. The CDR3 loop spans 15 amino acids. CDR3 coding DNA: TGTGCCAGCAGCGTCACGGGACAACTCTACAATGAGCAGTTCTTC. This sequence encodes CASSVTGQLYNEQFF.

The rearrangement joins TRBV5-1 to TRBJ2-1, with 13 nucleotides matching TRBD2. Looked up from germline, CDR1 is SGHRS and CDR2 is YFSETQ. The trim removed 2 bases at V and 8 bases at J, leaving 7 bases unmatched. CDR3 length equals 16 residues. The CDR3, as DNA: TGCGCCAGCAGCTTAACCCGACTAGCGGGAGGTTATGAGCAGTTCTTC. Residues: CASSLTRLAGGYEQFF. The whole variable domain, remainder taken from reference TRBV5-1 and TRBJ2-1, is KAGVTQTPRYLIKTRGQQVTLSCSPISGHRSVSWYQQTPGQGLQFLFEYFSETQRNKGNFPGRFSGRQFSNSRSEMNVSTLELGDSALYLCASSLTRLAGGYEQFFGPGTRLTVL.

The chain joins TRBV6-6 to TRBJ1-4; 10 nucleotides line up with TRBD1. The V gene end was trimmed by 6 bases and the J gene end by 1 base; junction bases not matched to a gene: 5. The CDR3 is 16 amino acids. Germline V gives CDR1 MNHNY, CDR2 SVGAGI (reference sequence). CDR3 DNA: TGTGCCAGCAGCTCAGGACAGGGGGTAACTAATGAAAAACTGTTTTTT. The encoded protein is CASSSGQGVTNEKLFF.

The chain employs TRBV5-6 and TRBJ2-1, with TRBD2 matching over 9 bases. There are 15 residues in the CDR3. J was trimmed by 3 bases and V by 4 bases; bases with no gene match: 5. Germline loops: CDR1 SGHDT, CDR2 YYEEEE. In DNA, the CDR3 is TGTGCCAGCAGCCCGGGGCGGGGGGGCTACAATGAGCAGTTCTTC. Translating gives CASSPGRGGYNEQFF. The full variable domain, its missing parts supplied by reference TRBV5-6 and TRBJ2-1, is DAGVTQSPTHLIKTRGQQVTLRCSPKSGHDTVSWYQQALGQGPQFIFQYYEEEERQRGNFPDRFSGHQFPNYSSELNVNALLLGDSALYLCASSPGRGGYNEQFFGPGTRLTVL.

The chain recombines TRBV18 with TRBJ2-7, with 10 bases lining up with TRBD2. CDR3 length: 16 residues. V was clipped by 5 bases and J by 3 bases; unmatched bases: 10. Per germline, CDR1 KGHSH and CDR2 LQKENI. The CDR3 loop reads CASSSTSLAGGYEQYF. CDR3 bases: TGTGCCAGCTCATCCACCTCCTTAGCGGGGGGCTACGAGCAGTACTTC.

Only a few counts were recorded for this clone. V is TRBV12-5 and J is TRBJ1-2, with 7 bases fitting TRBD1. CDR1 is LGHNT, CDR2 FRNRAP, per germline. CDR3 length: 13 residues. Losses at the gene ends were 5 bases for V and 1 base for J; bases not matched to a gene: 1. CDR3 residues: CASGRDSNYGYTF. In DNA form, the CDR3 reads TGTGCTAGTGGTCGGGACAGTAACTATGGCTACACCTTC. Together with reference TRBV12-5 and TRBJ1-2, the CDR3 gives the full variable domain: DARVTQTPRHKVTEMGQEVTMRCQPILGHNTVFWYRQTMMQGLELLAYFRNRAPLDDSGMPKDRFSAEMPDATLATLKIQPSEPRDSAVYFCASGRDSNYGYTFGSGTRLTVV.

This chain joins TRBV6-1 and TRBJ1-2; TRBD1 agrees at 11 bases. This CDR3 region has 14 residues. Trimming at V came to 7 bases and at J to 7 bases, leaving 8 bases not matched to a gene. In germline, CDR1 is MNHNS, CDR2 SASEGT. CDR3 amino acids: CASMVDRGPVGYTF. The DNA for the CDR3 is TGTGCCAGCATGGTGGACAGGGGGCCTGTTGGCTACACCTTC.

The CDR3 coding sequence is TGTGCCAGTAGTCTAAGACAGGCGGGAGCCTACGAGCAGTACTTC. Translating it yields CASSLRQAGAYEQYF. J is TRBJ2-7 and V is TRBV19; D is perhaps TRBD2 (7 bases). The germline gives CDR1 LNHDA, CDR2 SQIVND (reference sequence). Trimming pared 5 bases from V and 2 bases from J, leaving 16 bases between. The CDR3 spans 15 residues.

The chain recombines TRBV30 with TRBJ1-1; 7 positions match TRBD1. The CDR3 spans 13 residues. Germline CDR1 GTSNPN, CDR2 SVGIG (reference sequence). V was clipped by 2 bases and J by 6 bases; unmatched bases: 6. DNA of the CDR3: TGTGCCTGGAGTCTCGGACAGGCCTCTGAAGCTTTCTTT. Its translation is CAWSLGQASEAFF.

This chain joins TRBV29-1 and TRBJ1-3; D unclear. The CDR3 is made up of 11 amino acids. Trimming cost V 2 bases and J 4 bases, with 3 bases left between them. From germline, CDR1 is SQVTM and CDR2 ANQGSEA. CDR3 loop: CSVESGNTIYF. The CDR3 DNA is TGCAGCGTTGAATCGGGAAACACCATATATTTT.

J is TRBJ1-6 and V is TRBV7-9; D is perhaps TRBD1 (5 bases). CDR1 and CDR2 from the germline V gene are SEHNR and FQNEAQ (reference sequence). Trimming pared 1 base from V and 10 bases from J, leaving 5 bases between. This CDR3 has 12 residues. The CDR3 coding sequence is TGTGCCAGCAGCTTAGGGGGCTCACCCCTCCACTTT. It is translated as CASSLGGSPLHF.

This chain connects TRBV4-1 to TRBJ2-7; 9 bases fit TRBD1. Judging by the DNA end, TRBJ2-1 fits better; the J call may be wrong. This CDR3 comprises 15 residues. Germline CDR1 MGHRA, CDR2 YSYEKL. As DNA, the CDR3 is TGCGCCAGCAGCCGCCCGGGACAGGGTTTCGATGAGCAGTTCTTC. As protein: CASSRPGQGFDEQFF.

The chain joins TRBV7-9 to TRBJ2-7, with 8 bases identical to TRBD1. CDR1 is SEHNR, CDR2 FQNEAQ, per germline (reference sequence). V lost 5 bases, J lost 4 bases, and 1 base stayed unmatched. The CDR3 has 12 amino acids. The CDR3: CASSGDRYEQYF. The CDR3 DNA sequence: TGTGCCAGCAGCGGGGACAGGTACGAGCAGTACTTC.

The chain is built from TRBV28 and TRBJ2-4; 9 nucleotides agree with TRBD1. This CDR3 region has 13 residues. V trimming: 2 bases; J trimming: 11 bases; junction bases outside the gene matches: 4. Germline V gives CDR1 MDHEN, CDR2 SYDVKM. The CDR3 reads CASSLEGTGFQYF. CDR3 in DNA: TGTGCCAGCAGTTTAGAGGGGACAGGGTTTCAGTACTTC.

The CDR3 loop is CSVDTSGGWDTQYF. CDR3 coding DNA: TGCAGCGTGGATACTAGCGGGGGATGGGATACGCAGTATTTT. The chain combines TRBV29-1 with TRBJ2-3, with 11 bases matching TRBD2. Per the germline V gene, CDR1 is SQVTM and CDR2 is ANQGSEA. The CDR3 length is 14 residues. V lost 6 bases, J lost 6 bases, and 8 bases stayed unmatched.

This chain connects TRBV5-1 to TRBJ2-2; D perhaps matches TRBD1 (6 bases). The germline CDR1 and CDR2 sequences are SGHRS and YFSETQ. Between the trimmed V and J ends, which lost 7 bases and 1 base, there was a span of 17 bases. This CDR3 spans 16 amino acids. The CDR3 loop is CASRDKGVGNTGELFF. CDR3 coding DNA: TGCGCCAGCCGGGACAAGGGCGTGGGGAACACCGGGGAGCTGTTTTTT.

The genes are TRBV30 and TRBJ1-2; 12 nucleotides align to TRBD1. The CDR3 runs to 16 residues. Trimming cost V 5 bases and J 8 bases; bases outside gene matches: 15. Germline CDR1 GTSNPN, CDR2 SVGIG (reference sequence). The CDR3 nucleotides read TGTGCCTGGTCCGGGGACAGGGGGCTTTTAGTACGCGGCTACACCTTC. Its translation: CAWSGDRGLLVRGYTF.

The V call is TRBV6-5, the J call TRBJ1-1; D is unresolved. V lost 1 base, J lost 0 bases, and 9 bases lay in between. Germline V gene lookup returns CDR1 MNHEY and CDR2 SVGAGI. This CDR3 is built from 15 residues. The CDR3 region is CASSYWRDMNTEAFF. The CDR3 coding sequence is TGTGCCAGCAGTTACTGGCGAGACATGAACACTGAAGCTTTCTTT.

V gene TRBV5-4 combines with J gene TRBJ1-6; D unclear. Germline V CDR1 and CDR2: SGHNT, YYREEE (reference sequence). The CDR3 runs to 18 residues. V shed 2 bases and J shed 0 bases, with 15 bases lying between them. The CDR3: CASSFRNPVSSYNSPLHF. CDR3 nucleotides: TGTGCCAGCAGCTTCAGGAATCCTGTTAGCTCCTATAATTCACCCCTCCACTTT.

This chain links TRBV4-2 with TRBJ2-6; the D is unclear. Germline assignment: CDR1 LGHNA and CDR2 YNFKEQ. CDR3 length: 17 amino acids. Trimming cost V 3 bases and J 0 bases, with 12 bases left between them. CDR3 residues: CASSQGLQLSGANVLTF. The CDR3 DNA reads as TGTGCCAGCAGCCAGGGTTTACAGCTCTCTGGGGCCAACGTCCTGACTTTC.

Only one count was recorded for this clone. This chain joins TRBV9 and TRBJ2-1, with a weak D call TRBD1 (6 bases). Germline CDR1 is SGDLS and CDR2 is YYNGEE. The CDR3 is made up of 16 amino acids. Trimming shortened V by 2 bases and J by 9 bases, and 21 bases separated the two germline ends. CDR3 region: CASSVGPGVRESEQFF. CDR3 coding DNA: TGTGCCAGCAGCGTCGGGCCAGGGGTGAGGGAAAGTGAGCAGTTCTTC.

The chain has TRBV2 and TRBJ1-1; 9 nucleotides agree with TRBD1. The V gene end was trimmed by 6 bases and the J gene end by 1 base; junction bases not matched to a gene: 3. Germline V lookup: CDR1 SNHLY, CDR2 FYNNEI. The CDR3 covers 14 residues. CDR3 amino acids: CASRQGAWNTEAFF. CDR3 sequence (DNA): TGTGCCAGCAGACAGGGGGCGTGGAACACTGAAGCTTTCTTT.